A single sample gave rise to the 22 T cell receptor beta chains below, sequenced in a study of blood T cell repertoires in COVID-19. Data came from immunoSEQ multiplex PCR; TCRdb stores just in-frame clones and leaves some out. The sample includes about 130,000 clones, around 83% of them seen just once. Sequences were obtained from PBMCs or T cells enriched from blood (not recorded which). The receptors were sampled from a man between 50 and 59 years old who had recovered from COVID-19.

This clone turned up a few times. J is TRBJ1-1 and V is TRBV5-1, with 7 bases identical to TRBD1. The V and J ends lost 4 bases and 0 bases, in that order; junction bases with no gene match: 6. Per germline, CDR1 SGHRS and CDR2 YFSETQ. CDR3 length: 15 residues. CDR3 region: CASSQWDRMNTEAFF. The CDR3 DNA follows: TGCGCCAGCAGCCAATGGGACAGAATGAACACTGAAGCTTTCTTT.

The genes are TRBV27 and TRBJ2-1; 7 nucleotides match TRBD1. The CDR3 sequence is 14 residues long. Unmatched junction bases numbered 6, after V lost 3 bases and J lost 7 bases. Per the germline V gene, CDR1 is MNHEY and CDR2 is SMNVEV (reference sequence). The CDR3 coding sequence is TGTGCCAGCAGTTTTGGGACAGCGGCTAATGAGCAGTTCTTC. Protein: CASSFGTAANEQFF.

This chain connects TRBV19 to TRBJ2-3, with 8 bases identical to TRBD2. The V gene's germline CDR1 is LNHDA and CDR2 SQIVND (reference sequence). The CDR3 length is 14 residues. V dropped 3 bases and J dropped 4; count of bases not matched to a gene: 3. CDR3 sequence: CASSMGLVADTQYF. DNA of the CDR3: TGTGCCAGTAGTATGGGACTAGTGGCAGATACGCAGTATTTT.

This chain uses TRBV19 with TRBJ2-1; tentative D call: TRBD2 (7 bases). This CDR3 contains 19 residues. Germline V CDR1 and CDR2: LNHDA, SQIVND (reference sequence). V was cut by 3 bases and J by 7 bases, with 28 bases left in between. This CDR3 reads CASSMVGASGGWTRNEQFF. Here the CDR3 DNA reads TGTGCCAGTAGTATGGTGGGGGCGTCGGGCGGGTGGACTAGGAATGAGCAGTTCTTC.

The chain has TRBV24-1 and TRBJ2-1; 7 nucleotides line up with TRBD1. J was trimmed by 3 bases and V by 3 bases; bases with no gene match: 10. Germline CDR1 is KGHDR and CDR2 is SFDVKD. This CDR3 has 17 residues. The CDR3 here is CATSDRPRDRDYNEQFF. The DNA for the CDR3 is TGTGCCACCAGTGATCGTCCCCGAGACAGGGACTACAATGAGCAGTTCTTC.

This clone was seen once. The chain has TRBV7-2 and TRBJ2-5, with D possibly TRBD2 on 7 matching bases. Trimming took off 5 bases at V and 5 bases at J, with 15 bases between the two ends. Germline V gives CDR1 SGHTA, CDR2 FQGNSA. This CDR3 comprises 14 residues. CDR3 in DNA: TGTGCCAGCAGCCCAGGGGACTATTCTGAGACCCAGTACTTC. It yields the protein CASSPGDYSETQYF.

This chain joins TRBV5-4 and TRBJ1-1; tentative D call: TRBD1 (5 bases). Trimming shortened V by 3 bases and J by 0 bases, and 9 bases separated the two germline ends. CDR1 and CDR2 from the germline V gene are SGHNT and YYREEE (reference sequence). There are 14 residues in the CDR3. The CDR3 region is CASSWRQMNTEAFF. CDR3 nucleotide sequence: TGTGCCAGCAGCTGGAGACAGATGAACACTGAAGCTTTCTTT.

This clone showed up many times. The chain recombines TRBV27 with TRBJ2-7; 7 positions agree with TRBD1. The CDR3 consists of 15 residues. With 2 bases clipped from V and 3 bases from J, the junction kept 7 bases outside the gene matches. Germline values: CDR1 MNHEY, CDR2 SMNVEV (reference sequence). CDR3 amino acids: CASSLRDRIIYEQYF. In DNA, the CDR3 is TGTGCCAGCAGTTTAAGGGACAGAATTATCTACGAGCAGTACTTC.

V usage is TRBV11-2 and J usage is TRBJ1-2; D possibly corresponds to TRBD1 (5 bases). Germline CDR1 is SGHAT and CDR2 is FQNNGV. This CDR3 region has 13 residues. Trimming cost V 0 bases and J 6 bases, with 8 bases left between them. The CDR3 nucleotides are TGTGCCAGCAGCTTAGATCGACAGCATGGCTACACCTTC. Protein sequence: CASSLDRQHGYTF.

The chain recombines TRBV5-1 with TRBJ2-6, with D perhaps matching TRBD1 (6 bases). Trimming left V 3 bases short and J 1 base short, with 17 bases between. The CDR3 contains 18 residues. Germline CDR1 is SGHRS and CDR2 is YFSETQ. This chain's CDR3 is CASSWGPKLPSGANVLTF. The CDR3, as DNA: TGCGCCAGCAGCTGGGGGCCTAAGCTTCCATCTGGGGCCAACGTCCTGACTTTC.

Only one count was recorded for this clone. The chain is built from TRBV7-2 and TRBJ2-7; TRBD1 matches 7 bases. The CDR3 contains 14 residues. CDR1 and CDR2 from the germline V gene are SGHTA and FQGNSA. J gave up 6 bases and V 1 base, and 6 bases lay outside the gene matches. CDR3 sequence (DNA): TGTGCCAGCAGCTTAGTTGACAGGGTTGGCGAGCAGTACTTC. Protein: CASSLVDRVGEQYF.

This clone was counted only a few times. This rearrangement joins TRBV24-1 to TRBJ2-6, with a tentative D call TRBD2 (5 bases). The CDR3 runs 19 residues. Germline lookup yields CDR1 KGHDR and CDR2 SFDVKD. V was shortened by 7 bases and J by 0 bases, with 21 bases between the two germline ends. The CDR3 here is CATSAGLGPIPSGANVLTF. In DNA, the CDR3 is TGTGCCACCAGCGCGGGCCTTGGCCCTATCCCCTCTGGGGCCAACGTCCTGACTTTC.

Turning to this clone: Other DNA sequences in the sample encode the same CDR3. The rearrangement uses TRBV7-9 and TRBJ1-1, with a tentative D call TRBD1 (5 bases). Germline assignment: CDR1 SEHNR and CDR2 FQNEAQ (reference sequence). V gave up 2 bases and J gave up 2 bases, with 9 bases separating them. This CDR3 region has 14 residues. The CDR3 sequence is CASSLQGGNTEAFF. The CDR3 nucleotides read TGTGCCAGCAGCTTACAGGGTGGAAACACTGAAGCTTTCTTT.

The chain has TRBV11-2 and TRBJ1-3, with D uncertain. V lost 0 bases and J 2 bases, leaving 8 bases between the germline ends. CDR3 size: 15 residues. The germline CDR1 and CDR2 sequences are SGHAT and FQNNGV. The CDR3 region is CASSLDGSAGNTIYF. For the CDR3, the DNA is TGTGCCAGCAGCTTAGATGGTTCAGCTGGAAACACCATATATTTT.

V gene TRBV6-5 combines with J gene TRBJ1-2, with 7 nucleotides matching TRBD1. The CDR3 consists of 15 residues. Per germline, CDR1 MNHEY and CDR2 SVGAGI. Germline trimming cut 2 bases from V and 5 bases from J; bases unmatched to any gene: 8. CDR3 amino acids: CASSYKGGGGYGYTF. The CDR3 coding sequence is TGTGCCAGCAGTTACAAAGGGGGCGGCGGATATGGCTACACCTTC.

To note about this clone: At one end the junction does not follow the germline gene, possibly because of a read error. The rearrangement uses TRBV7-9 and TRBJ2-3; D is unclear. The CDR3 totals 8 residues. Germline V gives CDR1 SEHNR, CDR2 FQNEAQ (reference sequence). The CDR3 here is CYTDTQYF. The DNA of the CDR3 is TGCTACACAGATACGCAGTATTTT. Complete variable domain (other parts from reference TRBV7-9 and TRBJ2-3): DTGVSQNPRHKITKRGQNVTFRCDPISEHNRLYWYRQTLGQGPEFLTYFQNEAQLEKSRLLSDRFSAERPKGSFSTLEIQRTEQGDSAMYLCYTDTQYFGPGTRLTVL.

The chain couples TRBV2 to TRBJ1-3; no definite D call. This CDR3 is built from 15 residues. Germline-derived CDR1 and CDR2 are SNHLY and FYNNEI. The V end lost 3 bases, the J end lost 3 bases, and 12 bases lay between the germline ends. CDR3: CASSDRQEGGNTIYF. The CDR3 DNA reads TGTGCCAGCAGTGACCGTCAGGAAGGTGGAAACACCATATATTTT.

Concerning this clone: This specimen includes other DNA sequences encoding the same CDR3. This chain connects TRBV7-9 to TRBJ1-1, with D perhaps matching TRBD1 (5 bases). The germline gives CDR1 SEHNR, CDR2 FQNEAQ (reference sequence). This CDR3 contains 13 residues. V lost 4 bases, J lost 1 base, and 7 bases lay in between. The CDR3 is CASSSQENTEAFF. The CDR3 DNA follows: TGTGCCAGCAGCTCACAGGAGAACACTGAAGCTTTCTTT.

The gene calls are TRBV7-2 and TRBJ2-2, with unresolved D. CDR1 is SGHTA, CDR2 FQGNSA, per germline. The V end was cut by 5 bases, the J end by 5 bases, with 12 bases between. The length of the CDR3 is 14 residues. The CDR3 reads CASSPVVGTGELFF. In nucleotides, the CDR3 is TGTGCCAGCAGCCCCGTGGTCGGGACCGGGGAGCTGTTTTTT.

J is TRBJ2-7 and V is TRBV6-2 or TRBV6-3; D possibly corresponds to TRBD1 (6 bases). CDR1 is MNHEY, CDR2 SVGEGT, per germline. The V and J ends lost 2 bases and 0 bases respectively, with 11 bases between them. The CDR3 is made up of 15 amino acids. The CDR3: CASSYIAGASYEQYF. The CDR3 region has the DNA TGTGCCAGCAGTTACATTGCAGGGGCCTCCTACGAGCAGTACTTC.

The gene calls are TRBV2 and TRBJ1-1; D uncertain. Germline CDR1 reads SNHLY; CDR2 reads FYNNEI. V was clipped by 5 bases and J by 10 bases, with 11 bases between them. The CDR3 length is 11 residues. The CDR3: CASSPPSTAFF. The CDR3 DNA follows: TGTGCCAGCAGTCCACCGAGTACAGCTTTCTTT.

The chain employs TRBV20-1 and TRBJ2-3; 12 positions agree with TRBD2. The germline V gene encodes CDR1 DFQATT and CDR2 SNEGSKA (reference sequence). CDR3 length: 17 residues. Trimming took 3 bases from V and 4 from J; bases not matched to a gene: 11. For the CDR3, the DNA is TGCAGTGCTAGTTCGCTAGCGGGGGGGAGAGAGGCAGATACGCAGTATTTT. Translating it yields CSASSLAGGREADTQYF.